A selection of T cell receptor beta chains follows, all from one sample in a study of cytomegalovirus exposure and HLA in healthy donors. Produced via immunoSEQ multiplex PCR; TCRdb's table is partial and in-frame only. This table holds fewer than 250,000 clones, roughly 80% found once. Source material: PBMCs. These receptors were obtained from a man aged 35 to 55 in good health and CMV-seronegative. Each CDR3 is given with its conserved first and last residue. A D gene is named only where the DNA matches it firmly. The listing skips clone size in some rows; elsewhere it reads once, few, many or a size class.

CASSWGTGEYSPLHF	TRBV5-1	TRBD1	TRBJ1-6	-
CASSATSGGQETQYF	TRBV2	TRBD2	TRBJ2-5	-
CASTEGSWEKLFF	TRBV19	-	TRBJ1-4	-
CASSSGTDTQYF	TRBV5-4	-	TRBJ2-3	-
CASSLIQGRGQPQHF	TRBV28	-	TRBJ1-5	-
CASSPVGGARQPQHF	TRBV5-1	-	TRBJ1-5	-
CASSQGVSGSTDTQYF	TRBV7-3	-	TRBJ2-3	-
CASSLGDRDSYEQYF	TRBV11-2	-	TRBJ2-7	-
CASSLVFLGELFF	TRBV5-1	-	TRBJ2-2	once
CASSACGQIQETQYF	TRBV4-3	-	TRBJ2-5	-
CASSSRVISYGYTF	TRBV13	-	TRBJ1-2	-
CASRSAGEADTQYF	TRBV6-5	-	TRBJ2-3	-
CAGAREYEQYF	TRBV30	-	TRBJ2-7	-
CASSHLASSKNIQYF	TRBV4-1	-	TRBJ2-4	-
CASRGTAENEQFF	TRBV5-1	TRBD1	TRBJ2-1	-
CASSALAAPYNEQFF	TRBV19	TRBD2	TRBJ2-1	once
CASTGRSSYEQYF	TRBV6-6	-	TRBJ2-7	-
CATSTDSSYEQYF	TRBV15	-	TRBJ2-7	-
CAITRGFSTDTQYF	TRBV10-3	-	TRBJ2-3	-
CASSQMGGSSYEQYF	TRBV4-1	-	TRBJ2-7	-
CASSPNLRLAGSYNEQFF	TRBV27	TRBD2	TRBJ2-1	-
CASSLASGGYEQYF	TRBV5-5	TRBD2	TRBJ2-7	-
CASSPGQGSQETQYF	TRBV4-3	TRBD1	TRBJ2-5	-